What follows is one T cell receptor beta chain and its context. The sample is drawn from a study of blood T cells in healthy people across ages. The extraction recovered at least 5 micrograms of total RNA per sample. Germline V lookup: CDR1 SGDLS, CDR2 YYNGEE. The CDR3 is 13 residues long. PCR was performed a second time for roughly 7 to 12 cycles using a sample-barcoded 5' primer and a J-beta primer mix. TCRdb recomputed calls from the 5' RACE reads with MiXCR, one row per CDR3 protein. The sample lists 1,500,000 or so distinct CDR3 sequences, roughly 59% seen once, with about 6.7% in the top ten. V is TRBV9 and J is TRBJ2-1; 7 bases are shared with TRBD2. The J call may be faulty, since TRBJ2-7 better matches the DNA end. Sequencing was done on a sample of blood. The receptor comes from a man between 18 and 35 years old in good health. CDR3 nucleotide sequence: TGTGCCAGCAGCGTAGGGGGAGGGGTTGAGCAGTACTTC. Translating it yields CASSVGGGVEQYF.